Below, 15 T cell receptor beta chains from the same sample are listed, as sequenced in a study of CD8 T cells in Susac syndrome. Roughly 0.45 to 1 ug RNA was reverse transcribed with random hexamers. One entry per CDR3 protein, called by TCRdb with MiXCR from the immunoSEQ multiplex PCR reads. The data contain 95,000 to 150,000 distinct CDR3 sequences, around 94% of them singletons. Sequenced: CD8+ T cells from PBMCs. Receptors were obtained from a human donor with Susac syndrome.

The V call is TRBV5-4, the J call TRBJ2-2; D gene uncertain. The CDR3 contains 14 residues. CDR1 is SGHNT and CDR2 is YYREEE in the germline V gene (reference sequence). V lost 0 bases to trimming and J lost 3 bases, with 6 bases between them. CDR3 in amino acids: CASSLAGDTGELFF. The CDR3 region has the DNA TGTGCCAGCAGCTTGGCCGGAGACACCGGGGAGCTGTTTTTT.

This chain links TRBV30 with TRBJ1-2, with TRBD1 as a possible D gene (5 bases). V was pared by 1 base and J by 2 bases, with 5 bases between. CDR1 GTSNPN and CDR2 SVGIG come from the germline V gene (reference sequence). The CDR3 totals 12 residues. The CDR3 loop is CAWSGDNYGYTF. CDR3 nucleotides: TGTGCCTGGAGTGGGGACAACTATGGCTACACCTTC.

The chain carries TRBV2 and TRBJ2-7, with 7 bases that match TRBD1. This CDR3 has 12 amino acids. After removal of 6 bases from V and 5 bases from J, the junction contained 4 bases not matched to a gene. The germline gives CDR1 SNHLY, CDR2 FYNNEI. The CDR3, as DNA: TGTGCCAGCAGGACAGGGAACCACGAGCAGTACTTC. It encodes CASRTGNHEQYF.

The chain couples TRBV5-1 to TRBJ2-3; D is possibly TRBD1 (5 bases). The CDR3 totals 12 residues. Germline CDR1 and CDR2: SGHRS and YFSETQ. V lost 5 bases and J lost 6, with 10 bases in between. CDR3 DNA: TGCGCCAGCAGACTCAGGGATGATACGCAGTATTTT. It specifies CASRLRDDTQYF.

The chain is built from TRBV11-2 and TRBJ2-4; tentatively, D is TRBD1 or TRBD2 (7 bases each). CDR3 size: 14 residues. The ends were cut back, 5 bases at V and 7 bases at J, with 15 bases in the middle. Germline lookup yields CDR1 SGHAT and CDR2 FQNNGV. CDR3 sequence reads: CASSGLRGGNIQYF. CDR3 DNA: TGTGCCAGCAGCGGGCTCAGGGGGGGCAACATTCAGTACTTC.

The chain links TRBV11-2 to TRBJ2-7, with TRBD1 matching 10 bases. V shed 5 bases and J 6 bases; nucleotides not matched to a gene: 4. The V gene's germline CDR1 is SGHAT and CDR2 FQNNGV. The CDR3 sequence is 13 residues long. CDR3 DNA sequence: TGTGCCAGCAGCCCCGGGACAGGGGCCGAGCAGTACTTC. Encoded protein: CASSPGTGAEQYF. The variable domain in full, with the rest retrieved from reference TRBV11-2 and TRBJ2-7, is EAGVAQSPRYKIIEKRQSVAFWCNPISGHATLYWYQQILGQGPKLLIQFQNNGVVDDSQLPKDRFSAERLKGVDSTLKIQPAKLEDSAVYLCASSPGTGAEQYFGPGTRLTVT.

The chain links TRBV19 to TRBJ1-2; no clear D gene. Trimming left V 5 bases short and J 7 bases short, with 8 bases between. The CDR3 loop spans 11 amino acids. Germline V lookup: CDR1 LNHDA, CDR2 SQIVND (reference sequence). The CDR3 is CASSLAGGYTF. In DNA, the CDR3 is TGTGCCAGTAGTCTGGCTGGTGGCTACACCTTC.

The CDR3 spells CASSDRVDGEAFF. The CDR3 nucleotides read TGTGCCAGCAGCGACAGGGTAGACGGTGAAGCTTTCTTT. This chain links TRBV7-9 with TRBJ1-1; 7 bases match TRBD1. The V gene's germline CDR1 is SEHNR and CDR2 FQNEAQ (reference sequence). The V gene end was trimmed by 5 bases and the J gene end by 7 bases; junction bases not matched to a gene: 7. This CDR3 region has 13 residues.

The chain combines TRBV7-7 with TRBJ2-5; tentative D call: TRBD2 (5 bases). Germline V gene sequence: CDR1 SSHAT, CDR2 FNYEAQ (reference sequence). The CDR3 runs to 15 residues. V dropped 0 bases and J dropped 5 bases, with 13 bases sitting between them. CDR3 DNA sequence: TGTGCCAGCAGCTTAGCGGGAAGAGGGTTTGAGACCCAGTACTTC. Its translation: CASSLAGRGFETQYF.

The V gene is TRBV20-1, the J gene TRBJ2-4, with 7 bases fitting TRBD2. The CDR3 has 13 amino acids. The V gene end was trimmed by 0 bases and the J gene end by 7 bases; junction bases not matched to a gene: 3. The germline V gene encodes CDR1 DFQATT and CDR2 SNEGSKA (reference sequence). The CDR3 loop is CSAREGGSNIQYF. CDR3 DNA: TGCAGTGCTAGAGAGGGGGGGTCGAACATTCAGTACTTC.

Regarding this clonotype: At one end, the junction sequence differs from germline, possibly due to a read error. The V and J genes are TRBV19 and TRBJ1-2; 7 bases map to TRBD1. The CDR3 runs to 15 residues. Germline CDR1 LNHDA, CDR2 SQIVND (reference sequence). The DNA of the CDR3 is TGTGCCAGTTTACCCCAGGGAACAGGGGCGGATGGCTGCACCTTC. The encoded protein is CASLPQGTGADGCTF.

The chain couples TRBV5-4 to TRBJ2-3, with 7 bases fitting TRBD2. The V segment lost 2 bases and the J segment 3 bases; nucleotides outside the gene matches: 6. The CDR3 is 15 residues long. From germline, CDR1 is SGHNT and CDR2 YYREEE (reference sequence). The CDR3 sequence is CASSLRGEGTDTQYF. The DNA of the CDR3 is TGTGCCAGCAGCTTACGCGGGGAGGGGACAGATACGCAGTATTTT.

The chain couples TRBV20-1 to TRBJ1-2; 7 bases align to TRBD1. The CDR3 consists of 15 residues. The ends lost 0 bases at V and 2 bases at J; junction bases unmatched: 6. Per germline, CDR1 DFQATT and CDR2 SNEGSKA (reference sequence). This CDR3 is CSARDPGQQNYGYTF. The CDR3 DNA sequence: TGCAGTGCTAGAGATCCGGGACAGCAAAACTATGGCTACACCTTC.

This clonotype occurred a few times. V and J are TRBV3-1 and TRBJ2-5; D gene ambiguous. Germline CDR1 and CDR2: LGHDT and YNNKEL (reference sequence). V shed 5 bases and J shed 4 bases, with 5 bases lying between them. This CDR3 has 11 residues. The CDR3 DNA reads TGTGCCAGCAGCGGTCGAGAGACCCAGTACTTC. Encoded protein: CASSGRETQYF.

This clonotype appeared once. The chain employs TRBV5-6 and TRBJ1-6; unclear D gene. The CDR3 has 15 amino acids. Per the germline V gene, CDR1 is SGHDT and CDR2 is YYEEEE. Trimming stripped 0 bases from V and 7 bases from J, with 11 bases between. CDR3 DNA: TGTGCCAGCAGCTTGGCCGGGGAAGGGAATTCACCCCTCCACTTT. Amino acid sequence: CASSLAGEGNSPLHF.